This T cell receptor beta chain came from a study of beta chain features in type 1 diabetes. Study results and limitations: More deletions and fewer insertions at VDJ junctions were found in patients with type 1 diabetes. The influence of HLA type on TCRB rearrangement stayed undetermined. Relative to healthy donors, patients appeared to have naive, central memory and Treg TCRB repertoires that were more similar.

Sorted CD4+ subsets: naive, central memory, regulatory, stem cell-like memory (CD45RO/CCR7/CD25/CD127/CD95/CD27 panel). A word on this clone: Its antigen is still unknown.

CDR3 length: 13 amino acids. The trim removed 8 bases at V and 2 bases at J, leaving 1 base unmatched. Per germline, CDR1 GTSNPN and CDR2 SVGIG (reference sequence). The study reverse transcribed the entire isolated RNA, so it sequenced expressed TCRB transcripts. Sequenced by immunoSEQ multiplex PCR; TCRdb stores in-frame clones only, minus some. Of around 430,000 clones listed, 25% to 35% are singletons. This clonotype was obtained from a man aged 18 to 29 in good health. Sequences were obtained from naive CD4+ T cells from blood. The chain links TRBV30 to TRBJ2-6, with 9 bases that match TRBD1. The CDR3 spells CARTGAGANVLTF. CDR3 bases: TGTGCCCGGACAGGGGCTGGGGCCAACGTCCTGACTTTC. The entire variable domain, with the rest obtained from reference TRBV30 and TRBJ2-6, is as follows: SQTIHQWPATLVQPVGSPLSLECTVEGTSNPNLYWYRQAAGRGLQLLFYSVGIGQISSEVPQNLSASRPQDRQFILSSKKLLLSDSGFYLCARTGAGANVLTFGAGSRLTVL.